One and the same sample provided the 13 T cell receptor beta chains below, sequenced in a study of shared clonotypes between healthy human individuals. Profiling relied on immunoSEQ multiplex PCR, and the TCRdb table lists in-frame clones only, not all of them. The table lists around 480,000 clones, roughly 85% of them singletons. Sequencing was done on a sample of PBMCs. These receptors were obtained from a woman in her thirties or forties in good health. Some clones in this sample may be carry-over from other donors' samples.

CDR3 nucleotides: TGTGCCAGCAGCTTGGGGCTGCGCGGGGGCACTGAAGCTTTCTTT. This codes for CASSLGLRGGTEAFF. This chain uses TRBV5-4 with TRBJ1-1; tentative D call: TRBD1 (5 bases). V was shortened by 0 bases and J by 4 bases, with 13 bases between the two germline ends. The CDR3 consists of 15 residues. Germline CDR1 reads SGHNT; CDR2 reads YYREEE (reference sequence).

The chain recombines TRBV18 with TRBJ1-3; 9 bases are shared with TRBD1. This CDR3 contains 17 residues. With 6 bases clipped from V and 0 bases from J, the junction kept 9 bases outside the gene matches. Germline V gene data show CDR1 as KGHSH and CDR2 as LQKENI. CDR3 in amino acids: CASSQVPGQGSGNTIYF. The CDR3 DNA is TGTGCCAGCTCGCAGGTACCGGGACAGGGCTCTGGAAACACCATATATTTT.

This clone was observed a handful of times. The rearrangement uses TRBV2 and TRBJ1-4; TRBD1 aligns across 8 bases. Trimming took 6 bases from V and 7 from J; bases not matched to a gene: 10. The germline CDR1 and CDR2 sequences are SNHLY and FYNNEI. There are 15 residues in the CDR3. The CDR3: CASREQGDGGEKLFF. The CDR3 DNA follows: TGTGCCAGCAGAGAACAGGGGGACGGCGGTGAAAAACTGTTTTTT.

This clone was seen a single time. The V and J genes are TRBV7-9 and TRBJ2-7, with 7 bases that match TRBD1. Germline V gene data show CDR1 as SEHNR and CDR2 as FQNEAQ (reference sequence). J lost 5 bases, V lost 5 bases, and 12 bases had no gene match. CDR3 length: 15 amino acids. The CDR3 nucleotides are TGTGCCAGCAGCGGAGCGCTCCTAACAGGGGACGAGCAGTACTTC. Residues: CASSGALLTGDEQYF.

This clone was found a few times. The J gene is TRBJ2-7, the V gene TRBV2; TRBD1 is a possible D gene (6 bases). CDR3 length: 15 amino acids. Germline V CDR1 and CDR2: SNHLY, FYNNEI. V lost 2 bases and J 5 bases, leaving 16 bases between the germline ends. For the CDR3, the DNA is TGTGCCAGCAGTGAACTTTTGGGGGCGCGGGACGAGCAGTACTTC. Translating it yields CASSELLGARDEQYF.

In the case of this clone: This may be a read error, as it is one base from a much larger clone. Other DNA sequences in the same sample also yield this CDR3. This chain uses TRBV5-1 with TRBJ1-4; D is perhaps TRBD1 (6 bases). The ends were cut back, 0 bases at V and 3 bases at J, with 6 bases in the middle. This CDR3 is 14 amino acids long. CDR1 is SGHRS and CDR2 is YFSETQ in the germline V gene. CDR3 amino acids: CASSLGQANEKLFF. The CDR3 DNA follows: TGCGCCAGCAGCTTGGGACAGGCTAATGAAAAACTGTTTTTT.

Note on this clone: This may arise from a read error, as a much more abundant clone is one base away. V usage is TRBV7-6 and J usage is TRBJ2-2; no firm D call. Trimming took 3 bases from V and 0 from J, leaving 2 bases between them. CDR1 is SGHVS and CDR2 is FNYEAQ in the germline V gene. There are 13 residues in the CDR3. The DNA for the CDR3 is TGTGCCAGCAGCTTTTCGAACACCGGGGAGCTGTTTTTT. Translation gives CASSFSNTGELFF.

V and J are TRBV28 and TRBJ1-4; a weak D match, TRBD1 (6 bases). There are 13 residues in the CDR3. CDR1 MDHEN and CDR2 SYDVKM come from the germline V gene. V was shortened by 7 bases and J by 8 bases, with 14 bases between the two germline ends. The CDR3 DNA reads TGTGCCAGCATTTTTGCGGGGGGCGAAAAACTGTTTTTT. This encodes CASIFAGGEKLFF. Together with reference TRBV28 and TRBJ1-4, the CDR3 gives the full variable domain: DVKVTQSSRYLVKRTGEKVFLECVQDMDHENMFWYRQDPGLGLRLIYFSYDVKMKEKGDIPEGYSVSREKKERFSLILESASTNQTSMYLCASIFAGGEKLFFGSGTQLSVL.

The gene calls are TRBV5-1 and TRBJ2-3; D gene uncertain. Germline-derived CDR1 and CDR2 are SGHRS and YFSETQ. V lost 4 bases and J lost 0, with 12 bases in between. The CDR3 spans 15 residues. The CDR3 nucleotides read TGCGCCAGCAGCACCGACGGACGTAGCACAGATACGCAGTATTTT. Its translation: CASSTDGRSTDTQYF. Complete variable domain (other parts from reference TRBV5-1 and TRBJ2-3): KAGVTQTPRYLIKTRGQQVTLSCSPISGHRSVSWYQQTPGQGLQFLFEYFSETQRNKGNFPGRFSGRQFSNSRSEMNVSTLELGDSALYLCASSTDGRSTDTQYFGPGTRLTVL.

This clone was seen ten or more times. The genes are TRBV6-1 and TRBJ2-7; D is undetermined. Trimming pared 3 bases from V and 4 bases from J, leaving 4 bases between. The CDR3 is 11 amino acids. The germline gives CDR1 MNHNS, CDR2 SASEGT. The CDR3: CASSDRYEQYF. The CDR3 coding sequence is TGTGCCAGCAGTGATAGGTACGAGCAGTACTTC.

This chain links TRBV11-3 with TRBJ2-1; 8 positions agree with TRBD2. This CDR3 contains 13 residues. Per the germline V gene, CDR1 is SGHNT and CDR2 is YENEEA. The junction had 9 bases not matched to a gene; V was cut back by 5 bases and J by 12 bases. The CDR3 spells CASSPLPSGRQFF. The CDR3 bases are TGTGCCAGCAGCCCCCTGCCCAGCGGGAGGCAGTTCTTC.

The genes are TRBV29-1 and TRBJ2-3; 8 bases map to TRBD2. Per germline, CDR1 SQVTM and CDR2 ANQGSEA. The CDR3 has 14 amino acids. The CDR3 protein is CGGNGAGAADTQYF. The CDR3 region has the DNA TGCGGCGGTAACGGAGCGGGAGCCGCAGATACGCAGTATTTT.

The CDR3 DNA is TGTGCCAGCAGCTTAGAAGGAGGGGCTACGCAGTATTTT. The encoded protein is CASSLEGGATQYF. The chain has TRBV7-2 and TRBJ2-3; TRBD2 is a possible D gene (6 bases). Looked up from germline, CDR1 is SGHTA and CDR2 is FQGNSA. Trimming took off 1 base at V and 8 bases at J, with 10 bases between the two ends. This CDR3 is built from 13 residues.